This is a list of T cell receptor beta chains from one sample in a study of identical twins. One entry per CDR3 protein results from TCRdb running MiXCR on the 5' RACE reads. The table lists just under 650,000 distinct CDR3 sequences, 7.1% of them singletons, with less than 2% in the top ten. These data were also reused for a study on yellow fever vaccine responses in identical twins.

Sequenced input: PBMCs. The receptors originated from a young woman in good health. Both conserved end residues are part of each CDR3. The D gene is left open where the match is weak.

V: TRBV29-1; D: -; J: TRBJ1-4; length: 13; CDR3: CSVEDRDREELFF
V: TRBV7-2; D: TRBD2; J: TRBJ2-7; length: 17; CDR3: CASSPLGLAQVSYEQYF
V: TRBV5-5; D: -; J: TRBJ1-2; length: 14; CDR3: CASSQGRDHYGYTF
V: TRBV24-1; D: TRBD1; J: TRBJ2-1; length: 15; CDR3: CATSDRDRGFNEQFF
V: TRBV28; D: -; J: TRBJ2-1; length: 15; CDR3: CASSLWSSVHNEQFF
V: TRBV28; D: -; J: TRBJ2-1; length: 13; CDR3: CATRTTGYNEQFF
V: TRBV3-1; D: -; J: TRBJ2-1; length: 12; CDR3: CASSHRDNEQFF
V: TRBV20-1; D: TRBD1; J: TRBJ2-7; length: 14; CDR3: CSASSRDRDREQYF
V: TRBV28; D: -; J: TRBJ2-1; length: 15; CDR3: CASSLSTGSYNEQFF
V: TRBV28; D: -; J: TRBJ1-6; length: 15; CDR3: CASRARHAYNSPLHF
V: TRBV14; D: -; J: TRBJ1-1; length: 14; CDR3: CASSQEQPNTEAFF
V: TRBV4-1; D: TRBD1; J: TRBJ1-1; length: 17; CDR3: CASSQIGTGVWNTEAFF
V: TRBV4-2; D: TRBD2; J: TRBJ2-3; length: 17; CDR3: CASSQGTSEPSTDTQYF
V: TRBV24-1; D: -; J: TRBJ2-5; length: 17; CDR3: CATSDPIRDGKRETQYF
V: TRBV5-6; D: -; J: TRBJ1-6; length: 14; CDR3: CASTTAGYNSPLHF
V: TRBV6-4; D: -; J: TRBJ2-5; length: 15; CDR3: CASSLDSLIPETQYF
V: TRBV24-1; D: TRBD2; J: TRBJ2-1; length: 19; CDR3: CATSDLRTSGRVGYNEQFF
V: TRBV6-1; D: -; J: TRBJ2-7; length: 14; CDR3: CASGVSGGPYEQYF
V: TRBV28; D: -; J: TRBJ2-1; length: 14; CDR3: CASSWLGRYNEQFF
V: TRBV5-1; D: TRBD2; J: TRBJ2-1; length: 12; CDR3: CASRGGGNEQFF
V: TRBV12-3/TRBV12-4; D: -; J: TRBJ2-5; length: 16; CDR3: CASSPHLGGLQETQYF
V: TRBV24-1; D: TRBD1; J: TRBJ2-2; length: 17; CDR3: CATSDDPPDRVGGELFF
V: TRBV2; D: TRBD2; J: TRBJ2-2; length: 17; CDR3: CASNGLAGEHYTGELFF
V: TRBV6-5; D: -; J: TRBJ2-3; length: 16; CDR3: CASSYSIRLPTDTQYF
V: TRBV20-1; D: TRBD2; J: TRBJ2-7; length: 15; CDR3: CSASLAGGASYEQYF
V: TRBV12-5; D: -; J: TRBJ2-7; length: 14; CDR3: CASHKGAISYEQYF
V: TRBV7-9; D: TRBD2; J: TRBJ2-7; length: 15; CDR3: CASSSREAGAYEQYF
V: TRBV29-1; D: -; J: TRBJ2-7; length: 13; CDR3: CSALGPGGGEQYF
V: TRBV4-1; D: -; J: TRBJ1-3; length: 15; CDR3: CASSQEGISGNTIYF
V: TRBV18; D: TRBD2; J: TRBJ2-7; length: 15; CDR3: CASSLLAGGSYEQYF
V: TRBV11-2; D: -; J: TRBJ1-4; length: 14; CDR3: CASSLLVPNEKLFF
V: TRBV12-3/TRBV12-4; D: -; J: TRBJ1-1; length: 14; CDR3: CASSSVETNTEAFF
V: TRBV6-2/TRBV6-3; D: -; J: TRBJ1-3; length: 14; CDR3: CASSYLEAGNTIYF
V: TRBV2; D: -; J: TRBJ1-3; length: 13; CDR3: CASSESGVDTIYF
V: TRBV5-1; D: -; J: TRBJ2-1; length: 13; CDR3: CASSLVWAGLQFF
V: TRBV20-1; D: TRBD2; J: TRBJ2-2; length: 15; CDR3: CSARDRGGGTGELFF